These 4 T cell receptor beta chains share one sample of origin, sequenced in a study of cytomegalovirus exposure and HLA in healthy donors. The PCR was carried out with 60 Vbeta primers and 13 Jbeta primers. Profiled with immunoSEQ multiplex PCR; TCRdb holds only in-frame clones, not every one. The sample lists about 160,000 clones, almost 85% occurring once. Sequenced sample: PBMCs. The receptors here all came from a man aged 25-45 years in good health and CMV-seronegative.

In this sample, this clone turned up once. CDR3 in amino acids: CASSLGLAGGPGTGELFF. The CDR3 DNA follows: TGTGCCAGCAGTTTGGGACTAGCGGGAGGGCCGGGCACCGGGGAGCTGTTTTTT. The chain has TRBV2 and TRBJ2-2, with 16 nucleotides matching TRBD2. V dropped 5 bases and J dropped 4; count of bases not matched to a gene: 7. This CDR3 is 18 amino acids long. CDR1 SNHLY and CDR2 FYNNEI come from the germline V gene.

This chain joins TRBV6-1 and TRBJ1-5; 10 nucleotides align to TRBD1. The CDR3 extends over 16 amino acids. CDR1 is MNHNS and CDR2 is SASEGT in the germline V gene. Trimming removed 6 bases from V and 2 bases from J; junction bases left unmatched: 7. The CDR3 nucleotides are TGTGCCAGCAGAGAAATGACAGGGGGCGGCAATCAGCCCCAGCATTTT. It encodes CASREMTGGGNQPQHF.

The rearrangement links TRBV14 to TRBJ2-7; D is uncertain. V lost 4 bases, J lost 2 bases, and 6 bases lay in between. In germline, CDR1 is SGHDN, CDR2 FVKESK. This CDR3 has 12 amino acids. CDR3 protein: CASSPGPYEQYF. The CDR3 coding sequence is TGTGCCAGCAGCCCCGGTCCCTACGAGCAGTACTTC.

The CDR3 here is CASSPGQGGQYEQYF. In DNA form, the CDR3 reads TGTGCCAGCAGTCCCGGGCAGGGAGGTCAGTACGAGCAGTACTTC. V and J are TRBV7-9 and TRBJ2-7, with D perhaps TRBD2 (6 bases). The length of the CDR3 is 15 residues. Germline CDR1 reads SEHNR; CDR2 reads FQNEAQ (reference sequence). The ends were cut back, 6 bases at V and 4 bases at J, with 19 bases in the middle.